This passage covers 31 T cell receptor beta chains from one sample sequenced in a study of blood T cell repertoires in COVID-19. Data came from immunoSEQ multiplex PCR; TCRdb stores just in-frame clones and leaves some out. Of over 75,000 clones in the sample, more than 70% are singletons; the top ten hold about 25%. The sample comprised peripheral blood. All receptors derive from a human donor in a cohort sampled during active COVID-19.

This chain connects TRBV7-8 to TRBJ1-2; the D is unclear. Between the trimmed V and J ends, which lost 1 base and 6 bases, there was a span of 12 bases. Germline lookup yields CDR1 SGHVS and CDR2 FQNEAQ. CDR3 size: 14 residues. In DNA form, the CDR3 reads TGTGCCAGCAGCTTAGTCGTGCGAGGGAATGGCTACACCTTC. Translating gives CASSLVVRGNGYTF.

The chain has TRBV6-2 or TRBV6-3 and TRBJ2-5, with 7 bases that match TRBD1. From germline, CDR1 is MNHEY and CDR2 SVGEGT. V shed 2 bases, J shed 1 base, and the junction held 10 bases outside the gene matches. CDR3 length equals 17 residues. CDR3: CASSYSKPGQIQETQYF. The CDR3 DNA is TGTGCCAGCAGTTACAGCAAGCCGGGACAGATCCAAGAGACCCAGTACTTC.

This clone was found once. The V call is TRBV10-1, the J call TRBJ1-1; the match to TRBD1 covers 8 bases. V lost 6 bases and J lost 5; bases outside the gene matches: 8. Per the germline V gene, CDR1 is WNHNN and CDR2 is SYGVQD (reference sequence). There are 14 residues in the CDR3. The CDR3 loop is CASSQQGGKTEAFF. Written as DNA, the CDR3 is TGCGCCAGCAGCCAACAGGGGGGAAAGACTGAAGCTTTCTTT.

The table lists this clone with a few counts. The V call is TRBV6-2 or TRBV6-3, the J call TRBJ2-1; TRBD1 is a possible D gene (7 bases). With 3 bases removed from V and 1 base from J, the gap between germline ends came to 16 bases. The CDR3 extends over 17 amino acids. Germline CDR1 reads MNHEY; CDR2 reads SVGEGT. The CDR3, as DNA: TGTGCCAGCAGTTATCCTACAGGGGAGGTGTCCTACAATGAGCAGTTCTTC. Its translation: CASSYPTGEVSYNEQFF.

This chain links TRBV3-1 (or the pseudogene TRBV3-2) with TRBJ2-1, with 7 nucleotides matching TRBD2. The CDR3 is 18 amino acids. The V segment lost 4 bases and the J segment 2 bases; nucleotides outside the gene matches: 14. CDR1 is LGHDT, CDR2 YNNKEL, per germline (reference sequence). The CDR3 nucleotides are TGTGCCAGCAGCCCCCTTCCAGTCGGGCGGGAGCCCTACAATGAGCAGTTCTTC. As protein: CASSPLPVGREPYNEQFF.

This clone was picked up a small number of times. V and J are TRBV5-1 and TRBJ2-7; 9 bases agree with TRBD2. This CDR3 region has 15 residues. CDR1 is SGHRS and CDR2 is YFSETQ in the germline V gene. V lost 4 bases to trimming and J lost 2 bases; unmatched junction nucleotides: 7. Written as DNA, the CDR3 is TGCGCCAGCAGCGTGTCTAGCGGGGCCACCTACGAGCAGTACTTC. Amino acids: CASSVSSGATYEQYF.

V gene TRBV25-1 combines with J gene TRBJ1-2, with 8 bases fitting TRBD1. Trimming removed 5 bases from V and 8 bases from J; junction bases left unmatched: 10. Per germline, CDR1 MGHDK and CDR2 SYGVNS. CDR3 length: 14 amino acids. This CDR3 reads CASSLGQGFWGYTF. The DNA of the CDR3 is TGTGCCAGCAGTCTTGGACAGGGTTTTTGGGGCTACACCTTC.

This clone appeared a few times. This chain connects TRBV11-2 to TRBJ1-5; possibly TRBD1 for D (5 bases). Germline V gives CDR1 SGHAT, CDR2 FQNNGV. V was shortened by 5 bases and J by 4 bases, with 9 bases between the two germline ends. The CDR3 spans 13 residues. The CDR3 nucleotides are TGTGCCAGCAGCCCCGACAGTAATCAGCCCCAGCATTTT. Translation: CASSPDSNQPQHF. The entire variable domain, with the rest obtained from reference TRBV11-2 and TRBJ1-5, is as follows: EAGVAQSPRYKIIEKRQSVAFWCNPISGHATLYWYQQILGQGPKLLIQFQNNGVVDDSQLPKDRFSAERLKGVDSTLKIQPAKLEDSAVYLCASSPDSNQPQHFGDGTRLSIL.

The chain recombines TRBV11-2 with TRBJ2-7; no clear D gene. The germline CDR1 and CDR2 sequences are SGHAT and FQNNGV. The CDR3 runs to 12 residues. Between the trimmed V and J ends, which lost 6 bases and 1 base, there was a span of 7 bases. The CDR3 loop reads CASRRGSYEQYF. The DNA of the CDR3 is TGTGCCAGCAGGCGAGGATCCTACGAGCAGTACTTC.

The chain couples TRBV18 to TRBJ1-3; perhaps TRBD1 as D (5 bases). Trimming took 2 bases from V and 0 from J, leaving 11 bases between them. The length of the CDR3 is 16 residues. Germline lookup yields CDR1 KGHSH and CDR2 LQKENI. The CDR3 nucleotides read TGTGCCAGCTCACCAACGCAGGGCTCCTCTGGAAACACCATATATTTT. Its protein product is CASSPTQGSSGNTIYF.

The chain links TRBV24-1 to TRBJ2-3, with D tentatively TRBD1 (7 bases). Deletions cut 5 bases from V and 5 bases from J, with 13 bases between. Germline CDR1 KGHDR, CDR2 SFDVKD. The CDR3 covers 14 residues. CDR3 region: CATSGQGGVDTQYF. The CDR3 coding sequence is TGTGCCACCAGTGGACAGGGAGGAGTAGATACGCAGTATTTT.

The J gene is TRBJ2-2, the V gene TRBV29-1; 10 bases map to TRBD1. Germline lookup yields CDR1 SQVTM and CDR2 ANQGSEA. J was trimmed by 4 bases and V by 4 bases; bases with no gene match: 12. CDR3 length: 17 residues. DNA of the CDR3: TGCAGCGTTGTAGAGGGGACAGGGGCAACGGGCACCGGGGAGCTGTTTTTT. Its translation: CSVVEGTGATGTGELFF.

The chain links TRBV5-1 to TRBJ1-2; 7 bases agree with TRBD1. The CDR3 contains 16 residues. Germline values: CDR1 SGHRS, CDR2 YFSETQ. Trimming cost V 4 bases and J 6 bases; bases outside gene matches: 15. The CDR3 spells CASSAERGQTKDGYTF. DNA for the CDR3: TGCGCCAGCAGCGCCGAACGGGGACAGACGAAGGATGGCTACACCTTC.

This sequence joins TRBV18 and TRBJ1-5, with 8 nucleotides matching TRBD1. Germline values: CDR1 KGHSH, CDR2 LQKENI. The CDR3 has 14 amino acids. The V gene end was trimmed by 3 bases and the J gene end by 7 bases; junction bases not matched to a gene: 5. Written as DNA, the CDR3 is TGTGCCAGCTCACCGCAACAGGGGGAGCAGCCCCAGCATTTT. Translating gives CASSPQQGEQPQHF.

The rearrangement joins TRBV5-5 to TRBJ2-7; no clear D. Between the trimmed V and J ends, which lost 4 bases and 2 bases, there was a span of 19 bases. Germline V gives CDR1 SGHKS, CDR2 YYEKEE (reference sequence). This CDR3 contains 16 residues. The CDR3 here is CASSAGTTTSTYEQYF. CDR3 DNA: TGTGCCAGCAGCGCAGGCACGACAACTTCCACCTACGAGCAGTACTTC.

The chain joins TRBV18 to TRBJ2-3; TRBD1 matches at 7 bases. The CDR3 spans 15 residues. The V gene end was trimmed by 4 bases and the J gene end by 0 bases; junction bases not matched to a gene: 4. In germline, CDR1 is KGHSH, CDR2 LQKENI. The CDR3 DNA sequence: TGTGCCAGCTCACAAGGGACAGACAGCACAGATACGCAGTATTTT. As protein: CASSQGTDSTDTQYF. The full variable domain, its missing parts supplied by reference TRBV18 and TRBJ2-3, is NAGVMQNPRHLVRRRGQEARLRCSPMKGHSHVYWYRQLPEEGLKFMVYLQKENIIDESGMPKERFSAEFPKEGPSILRIQQVVRGDSAAYFCASSQGTDSTDTQYFGPGTRLTVL.

V and J are TRBV5-6 and TRBJ2-7, with 10 positions matching TRBD1. Germline-derived CDR1 and CDR2 are SGHDT and YYEEEE. The CDR3 spans 13 residues. The junction had 5 bases not matched to a gene; V was cut back by 0 bases and J by 11 bases. The CDR3: CASSLGDRGLEYF. The DNA for the CDR3 is TGTGCCAGCAGCTTGGGGGACAGGGGCTTGGAGTACTTC.

The rearrangement uses TRBV5-5 and TRBJ1-1; TRBD1 is a possible D gene (5 bases). This CDR3 region has 13 residues. The V gene's germline CDR1 is SGHKS and CDR2 YYEKEE (reference sequence). V lost 0 bases and J lost 12, with 15 bases in between. The CDR3 here is CASSLDLGGKTFF. The CDR3 coding sequence is TGTGCCAGCAGCTTGGACTTGGGGGGGAAGACTTTCTTT.

The chain joins TRBV28 to TRBJ1-1; a possible D gene is TRBD1 (6 bases). Germline CDR1 and CDR2: MDHEN and SYDVKM. Trimming pared 6 bases from V and 5 bases from J, leaving 22 bases between. The CDR3 runs to 16 residues. CDR3 loop: CASSYPRKGVKTEAFF. The CDR3 bases are TGTGCCAGCAGCTATCCCCGAAAGGGGGTAAAGACTGAAGCTTTCTTT. The complete variable domain, with remaining parts taken from reference TRBV28 and TRBJ1-1, reads DVKVTQSSRYLVKRTGEKVFLECVQDMDHENMFWYRQDPGLGLRLIYFSYDVKMKEKGDIPEGYSVSREKKERFSLILESASTNQTSMYLCASSYPRKGVKTEAFFGQGTRLTVV.

V gene TRBV5-6 combines with J gene TRBJ1-1; possibly TRBD1 for D (6 bases). Germline CDR1 is SGHDT and CDR2 is YYEEEE. The CDR3 extends over 14 amino acids. DNA for the CDR3: TGTGCGTCCCGGGGGGGCGCGGGTAACACTGAAGCTTTCTTT. This translates into CASRGGAGNTEAFF.

This chain links TRBV10-3 with TRBJ2-3; 15 nucleotides align to TRBD2. The CDR3 extends over 18 amino acids. V shed 6 bases, J shed 3 bases, and the junction held 10 bases outside the gene matches. Germline CDR1 and CDR2: ENHRY and SYGVKD. CDR3 DNA sequence: TGTGCCATCAGCCCCGGACTAGCGGGGGGGCGAGGAACAGATACGCAGTATTTT. Translating gives CAISPGLAGGRGTDTQYF.

V is TRBV5-1 and J is TRBJ2-1; D not resolved. V lost 4 bases and J lost 3, with 11 bases in between. CDR3 length: 14 amino acids. The germline V gene encodes CDR1 SGHRS and CDR2 YFSETQ. The CDR3: CASSPEYFYNEQFF. The CDR3, as DNA: TGCGCCAGCAGCCCCGAGTACTTCTACAATGAGCAGTTCTTC.

The J gene is TRBJ2-1, the V gene TRBV6-4; 8 bases are a match to TRBD2. The CDR3 is made up of 16 amino acids. The V segment lost 3 bases and the J segment 7 bases; nucleotides outside the gene matches: 11. From germline, CDR1 is MRHNA and CDR2 SNTAGT. The CDR3 region has the DNA TGTGCCAGCAGTGATCATAGCGGGGCTGGGTGGAATGAGCAGTTCTTC. Translating gives CASSDHSGAGWNEQFF.

The chain uses TRBV7-8 and TRBJ2-5, with D tentatively TRBD1 (6 bases). CDR1 and CDR2 (germline): SGHVS, FQNEAQ. V lost 4 bases, J lost 4 bases, and 10 bases lay in between. This CDR3 comprises 13 residues. The CDR3 bases are TGTGCCAGCAGCTCACAGGGAGTAGAGACCCAGTACTTC. It codes for CASSSQGVETQYF.

The CDR3 DNA reads as TGTGCCAGCCCTCAACCCCCGGGACACCTCCTTCAGGAGCAGTTCTTC. This translates into CASPQPPGHLLQEQFF. The V call is TRBV5-8, the J call TRBJ2-1; D may be TRBD1 (6 bases). CDR1 is SGHTS and CDR2 is YDEGEE in the germline V gene. The CDR3 sequence is 16 residues long. V was clipped by 7 bases and J by 10 bases, with 27 bases between them.

The chain joins TRBV28 to TRBJ1-2; D call uncertain. Germline CDR1 reads MDHEN; CDR2 reads SYDVKM. Trimming took off 5 bases at V and 1 base at J, with 14 bases between the two ends. This CDR3 has 15 amino acids. Here the CDR3 reads CASSAPRLGNYGYTF. DNA for the CDR3: TGTGCCAGCAGTGCCCCCAGGCTGGGTAACTATGGCTACACCTTC.

CDR3 sequence (DNA): TGTGCCAGAAGCTTTTGGACAGACCATCTAAACTATGGCTACACCTTC. Translating gives CARSFWTDHLNYGYTF. The gene calls are TRBV7-5 and TRBJ1-2; TRBD1, the table's D call, was not compared with the DNA. TRBV7-5 corresponds to a pseudogene. The CDR3 sequence is 16 residues long.

The chain employs TRBV20-1 and TRBJ2-2; 15 nucleotides match TRBD2. V shed 3 bases, J shed 5 bases, and the junction held 16 bases outside the gene matches. CDR3 length: 20 residues. Germline-derived CDR1 and CDR2 are DFQATT and SNEGSKA (reference sequence). Here the CDR3 reads CSASPKRWTSGRAGTGELFF. The CDR3 DNA sequence: TGCAGTGCTAGTCCTAAGCGATGGACTAGCGGGAGGGCTGGGACCGGGGAGCTGTTTTTT.

CDR3 nucleotides: TGTGCCATCAGTGATGGGACAGGGTACGAAGATGAGCAGTTCTTC. It specifies CAISDGTGYEDEQFF. The J gene is TRBJ2-1, the V gene TRBV10-3; the match to TRBD1 covers 9 bases. This CDR3 region has 15 residues. CDR1 ENHRY and CDR2 SYGVKD come from the germline V gene. V shed 3 bases, J shed 8 bases, and the junction held 8 bases outside the gene matches.

The chain is built from TRBV13 and TRBJ2-7, with 12 bases that match TRBD2. CDR1 PRHDT and CDR2 FYEKMQ come from the germline V gene (reference sequence). The CDR3 is 17 residues long. Germline trimming cut 5 bases from V and 3 bases from J; bases unmatched to any gene: 11. This chain's CDR3 is CASSPTVLAGGFYEQYF. The DNA of the CDR3 is TGTGCCAGCAGCCCCACCGTGCTAGCGGGAGGGTTCTACGAGCAGTACTTC.

V is TRBV19 and J is TRBJ1-5; 8 nucleotides line up with TRBD1. J lost 6 bases, V lost 5 bases, and 9 bases had no gene match. Germline CDR1 LNHDA, CDR2 SQIVND (reference sequence). The CDR3 has 15 residues. The chain's CDR3 is CASSPGQGERQPQHF. CDR3 nucleotides: TGTGCCAGTAGTCCTGGACAGGGAGAGCGTCAGCCCCAGCATTTT.